This entry features one T cell receptor beta chain sequence. These data come from a study of blood T cell repertoires in COVID-19. Whole-study context: Sites across the United States, Italy and Spain contributed samples from acute and convalescent COVID-19. T cells, B-cell-depleted T cells, or PBMCs provided the cDNA or gDNA that served as material.

The CDR3 consists of 17 residues. V was shortened by 2 bases and J by 0 bases, with 11 bases between the two germline ends. CDR1 SNHLY and CDR2 FYNNEI come from the germline V gene. Assay used: immunoSEQ multiplex PCR; TCRdb lists only in-frame clones, some missing. The sample shows tens of thousands of clones, around 76% of them seen only once. The sequenced sample was peripheral blood. This clonotype was obtained from a man between 45 and 60 years old with active or convalescent COVID-19. V usage is TRBV2 and J usage is TRBJ2-6; D is perhaps TRBD1 (5 bases). In nucleotides, the CDR3 is TGTGCCAGCAGTGAAATACAGGAGAGCTCTGGGGCCAACGTCCTGACTTTC. Its translation: CASSEIQESSGANVLTF.